Given below is one T cell receptor beta chain in context. Germline V gives CDR1 SNHLY, CDR2 FYNNEI. The CDR3 is 14 amino acids. V was pared by 5 bases and J by 0 bases, with 11 bases between. The sample comes from a study of T cell changes during pregnancy in multiple sclerosis. Sequenced by immunoSEQ multiplex PCR; TCRdb stores in-frame clones only, minus some. Counted here are 56,000 or so clones, around nine tenths occurring once; the ten biggest clones make up approximately 1.8%. The sequence came from a female donor with multiple sclerosis, enrolled in a pregnancy study. Sample: peripheral blood, taken after pregnancy. V is TRBV2 and J is TRBJ2-7; no clear D. Here the CDR3 reads CASSLYLRSYEQYF. CDR3 sequence (DNA): TGTGCCAGCAGTCTCTATCTTCGCTCCTACGAGCAGTACTTC.